Presented here are 8 T cell receptor beta chains from one specimen sequenced in a study of CD8 T cells in Susac syndrome. Reverse transcription of about 0.45 to 1 ug RNA was carried out with random hexamers. Via MiXCR, TCRdb re-called the immunoSEQ multiplex PCR reads, giving one row per CDR3 protein. The data hold approximately 94,000 distinct CDR3 sequences, with roughly 96% observed a single time. The specimen was CD8+ T cells from PBMCs. These receptors were obtained from a human donor with Susac syndrome.

The chain is built from TRBV29-1 and TRBJ2-5; possibly TRBD1 for D (6 bases). The CDR3 consists of 15 residues. The V end was cut by 7 bases, the J end by 1 base, with 19 bases between. Germline CDR1 and CDR2: SQVTM and ANQGSEA. The CDR3 DNA sequence: TGCAGCGGGCCCTCGAGACAGGTGCCCCAAGAGACCCAGTACTTC. Protein sequence: CSGPSRQVPQETQYF.

The genes are TRBV29-1 and TRBJ2-5; 9 nucleotides agree with TRBD1. After removal of 5 bases from V and 4 bases from J, the junction contained 8 bases not matched to a gene. Germline V gives CDR1 SQVTM, CDR2 ANQGSEA. The CDR3 runs to 14 residues. The CDR3 reads CSVTGGASVETQYF. As DNA, the CDR3 is TGCAGCGTTACAGGGGGCGCCTCCGTAGAGACCCAGTACTTC. Drawing the rest from reference TRBV29-1 and TRBJ2-5, the complete variable domain is SAVISQKPSRDICQRGTSLTIQCQVDSQVTMMFWYRQQPGQSLTLIATANQGSEATYESGFVIDKFPISRPNLTFSTLTVSNMSPEDSSIYLCSVTGGASVETQYFGPGTRLLVL.

The rearrangement joins TRBV12-3 or TRBV12-4 to TRBJ2-3, with D tentatively TRBD1 or TRBD2 (6 bases each). This CDR3 region has 14 residues. Trimming left V 2 bases short and J 4 bases short, with 10 bases between. As DNA, the CDR3 is TGTGCCAGCAGTTTATTCGGGGGCGCAGATACGCAGTATTTT. Residues: CASSLFGGADTQYF.

The chain uses TRBV6-5 and TRBJ2-7, with D unresolved. Germline CDR1 MNHEY, CDR2 SVGAGI. The CDR3 has 14 amino acids. V was shortened by 5 bases and J by 0 bases, with 11 bases between the two germline ends. CDR3 protein: CASSRRYSSYEQYF. The CDR3 bases are TGTGCCAGCAGTCGCCGTTATAGCTCCTACGAGCAGTACTTC.

The V call is TRBV7-9, the J call TRBJ2-1; D may correspond to TRBD1 or TRBD2 (5 bases each). Per germline, CDR1 SEHNR and CDR2 FQNEAQ (reference sequence). Trimming took off 4 bases at V and 5 bases at J, with 9 bases between the two ends. CDR3 length: 13 amino acids. CDR3 region: CASSSLGDNEQFF. DNA for the CDR3: TGTGCCAGCAGCTCACTAGGGGACAATGAGCAGTTCTTC.

The V gene is TRBV3-1, the J gene TRBJ1-1; tentative D call: TRBD1 (5 bases). The ends were cut back, 0 bases at V and 7 bases at J, with 15 bases in the middle. The V gene's germline CDR1 is LGHDT and CDR2 YNNKEL (reference sequence). CDR3 length: 15 amino acids. The CDR3 sequence: CASSQDPGRVNEAFF. As DNA, the CDR3 is TGTGCCAGCAGCCAAGATCCAGGCAGGGTGAATGAAGCTTTCTTT.

The chain has TRBV29-1 and TRBJ1-1, with 7 nucleotides matching TRBD1. V shed 4 bases and J 9 bases; nucleotides not matched to a gene: 8. The CDR3 consists of 12 residues. Germline assignment: CDR1 SQVTM and CDR2 ANQGSEA. Written as DNA, the CDR3 is TGCAGCGTTGTACTAGAGACAGGGCAAGCTTTCTTT. This encodes CSVVLETGQAFF.

The V and J genes are TRBV9 and TRBJ2-1; D may be TRBD2 (6 bases). Per the germline V gene, CDR1 is SGDLS and CDR2 is YYNGEE. This CDR3 contains 14 residues. Trimming left V 4 bases short and J 3 bases short, with 11 bases between. The CDR3 DNA follows: TGTGCCAGCAGCCCGGGAGCGAACTACAATGAGCAGTTCTTC. Protein: CASSPGANYNEQFF.